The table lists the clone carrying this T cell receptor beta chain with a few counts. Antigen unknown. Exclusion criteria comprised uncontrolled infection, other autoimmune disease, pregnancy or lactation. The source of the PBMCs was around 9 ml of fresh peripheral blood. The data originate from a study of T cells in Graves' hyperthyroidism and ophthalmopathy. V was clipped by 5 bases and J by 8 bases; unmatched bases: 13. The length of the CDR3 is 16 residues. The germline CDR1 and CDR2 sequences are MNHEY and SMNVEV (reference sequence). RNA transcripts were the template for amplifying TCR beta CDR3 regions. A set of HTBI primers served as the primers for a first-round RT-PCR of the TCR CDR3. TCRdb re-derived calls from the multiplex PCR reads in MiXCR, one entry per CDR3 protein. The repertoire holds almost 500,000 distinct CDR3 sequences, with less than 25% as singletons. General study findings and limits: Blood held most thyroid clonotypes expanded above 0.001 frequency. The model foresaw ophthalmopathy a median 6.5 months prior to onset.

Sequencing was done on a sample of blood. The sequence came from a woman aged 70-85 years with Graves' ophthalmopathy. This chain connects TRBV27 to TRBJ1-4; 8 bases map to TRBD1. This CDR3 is CASSILWTGSREKLFF. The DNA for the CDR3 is TGTGCCAGCAGTATACTATGGACAGGGTCGCGAGAAAAACTGTTTTTT.